The source of this T cell receptor beta chain is a study of T cells in Graves' hyperthyroidism and ophthalmopathy (dated by TCRdb to between 2019 and 2020). About the study as a whole: Peripheral blood samples were taken at the time of initial diagnosis, prior to any treatment. To identify TCR V-J signatures that set the groups apart, the researchers used a discovery cohort of 100 patients, made up of 40 to 45 with Graves' ophthalmopathy and about 60 with stable Graves' hyperthyroidism. Thyroid tissue and blood T-cell repertoires from six Graves' hyperthyroidism patients were also compared in the study. An independent validation cohort of about 19 hyperthyroidism patients and about 15 patients who later progressed to ophthalmopathy tested prospective prediction of ophthalmopathy. The paper describes TCR Vbeta CDR3 sequencing of about 140 peripheral blood samples, made up of some 42 ophthalmopathy patients, over 70 hyperthyroidism patients and approximately 17 progressor patients. After blood sampling, hyperthyroidism patients were treated with methimazole at a starting dose of 30 mg daily, and ophthalmopathy patients were treated with high-dose intravenous methylprednisolone. The approximately 90 discovery patients were randomly split 7:3 into training and test sets. Results the study describes overall, beyond this receptor: No statistical method was used to fix the sample size in advance, and group allocation was not hidden from the investigators. Blood samples also contained most of the expanded thyroid clonotypes (frequency above 0.001), which suggests that blood repertoires may reflect thyroid immune responses. In validation, progression to ophthalmopathy was predicted by the model with 70.59% sensitivity and around 75% specificity, a median of about 6 months before onset. Ophthalmopathy was separated from stable hyperthyroidism by a 13 V-J signature model, with roughly 88% sensitivity and roughly 81% specificity obtained in cross-validation and 80%/75% obtained in testing.

CDR3 length: 16 amino acids, cysteine to phenylalanine. Left in the record is the CDR3 DNA by itself, 48 bases read in frame from the first base. Trimming takes 3 bases from V and 4 bases from J, and the germline ends sit 18 bases apart. Ophthalmopathy patients had moderately to severely active disease, with a Clinical Activity Score of 3 or more, a NOSPECS grade of 4 or more, and a disease duration of less than 3 months. Any patient with an uncontrolled infection, another autoimmune disease, pregnancy or lactation was excluded. Diagnoses relied on clinical symptoms, serum thyroxine and TRAb, thyroid ultrasound and orbital computed tomography. PBMCs were separated from roughly 10 ml of fresh peripheral blood using Ficoll-Paque density gradient centrifugation. Trizol reagent was used to extract total RNA, and RNA quality was then checked on an Agilent 2100 Bioanalyzer. TCR beta CDR3 regions were amplified from RNA transcripts. The first round of RT-PCR for the TCR CDR3 was performed with the HTBI primer set and the Qiagen OneStep RT-PCR kit. The libraries were constructed in a second round of multiplex PCR and then size-selected and purified. Paired-end sequencing of the libraries was performed with 100 bp reads on an Illumina HiSeq2000. The original methods were these. Raw data were processed with SOAPnuke, discarding reads with adapters, uncalled bases, mean Phred below 15, or no exact constant-primer or identifier match. COPE v1.2.5 was used to merge the high-quality paired reads, and each unique nucleotide sequence was defined as a clonotype. MiTCR v1.1 was used to align the clonotypes against IMGT TRBV, TRBD and TRBJ reference segments. Analysis was restricted to V-J combinations with a frequency above 0.0001, which covered 98% to 99.2% of repertoires. A TCS score was defined as the ratio of F50 (clonal expansion) to E x V (chaos), with BLOSUM62-based TCRdist applied between CDR3 peptides within each V-J. Welch's t-statistics and random forest reduced around 520 V-J features to 13, which were used in a naive Bayes classifier (R e1071). TCRdb trimmed the raw reads at Q25, called clones with MiXCR and kept productive beta chains. Rows with a matching CDR3 protein are joined into one entry that keeps the most common DNA and genes. These V and J calls rely on TCRdb rather than the paper's analysis. This sample gives under 600,000 distinct CDR3 sequences in total; about a sixth of them show up just once. The ten most abundant clones make up around 3.5% of the sample.

Turning to this clonotype: It lacks a known antigen. Base-call qualities are not available, and no considerably larger clone is one nucleotide away.

The chain links TRBV12-3 or TRBV12-4 with TRBJ1-2; the D gene is possibly TRBD1, with 6 bases matching. The receptor was isolated from a middle-aged woman with Graves' ophthalmopathy. Sample: blood. The CDR3 region has the sequence CASSFGQTRGAYGYTF. The DNA reads TGTGCCAGCAGTTTCGGACAGACCCGGGGGGCCTATGGCTACACCTTC.